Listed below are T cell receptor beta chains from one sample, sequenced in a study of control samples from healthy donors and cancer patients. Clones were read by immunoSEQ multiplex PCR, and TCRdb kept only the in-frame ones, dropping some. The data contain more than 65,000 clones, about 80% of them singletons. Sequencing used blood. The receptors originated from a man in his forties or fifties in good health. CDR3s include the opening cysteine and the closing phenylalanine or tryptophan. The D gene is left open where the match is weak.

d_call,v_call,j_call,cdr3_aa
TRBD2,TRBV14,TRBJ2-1,CASSRRWGLAALSSYNEQFF
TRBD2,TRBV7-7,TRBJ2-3,CASSKGLAGTDTQYF
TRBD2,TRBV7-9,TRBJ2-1,CASSLSLGGVTYNEQFF
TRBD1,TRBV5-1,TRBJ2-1,CASSRTGVNEQFF
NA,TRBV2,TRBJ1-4,CASSLPGIKGEKLFF
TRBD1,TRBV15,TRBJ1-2,CATSRDLQGARYGYTF
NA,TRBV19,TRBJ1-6,CASSVTDYNSPLHF
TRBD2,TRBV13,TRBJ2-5,CASSLTTSGGTLGETQYF
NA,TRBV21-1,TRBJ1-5,CASSKVYGQGPQPQHF
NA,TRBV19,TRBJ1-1,CASSIQDAYTEAFF
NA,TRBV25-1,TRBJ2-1,CASSELVMVNNEQFF
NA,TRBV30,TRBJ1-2,CAWSVQEQNTF
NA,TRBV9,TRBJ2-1,CASSGFGVLPGPPGNEQFF
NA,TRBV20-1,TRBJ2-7,CSARRVGEQYF
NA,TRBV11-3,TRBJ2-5,CASSSKQKGETQYF
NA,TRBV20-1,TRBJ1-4,CSASLGGGGTNEKLFF
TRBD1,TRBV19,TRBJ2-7,CASSIGQGAIYEQYF
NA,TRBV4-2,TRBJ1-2,CASSPNTGTGGSYGYTF
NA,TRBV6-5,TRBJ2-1,CASSLFLGVDEQFF
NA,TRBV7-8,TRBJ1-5,CASSLVRTKASQPQHF
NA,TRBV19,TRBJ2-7,CASSIAKGYEQYF
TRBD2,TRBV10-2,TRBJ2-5,CASSSRGTSGRGRETQYF